Following are 29 T cell receptor beta chains from one sample sequenced in a study of cytomegalovirus exposure and HLA in healthy donors. The PCR contained 60 Vbeta and 13 Jbeta primers. Profiled with immunoSEQ multiplex PCR; TCRdb holds only in-frame clones, not every one. In the table there are approximately 200,000 clones, more than 65% of which are singletons. The material sequenced was PBMCs. These receptors were obtained from a woman aged 25-40 years in good health and CMV-seropositive.

This clone appeared a single time. The J gene is TRBJ2-2, the V gene TRBV5-4, with 10 bases matching TRBD2. The V gene's germline CDR1 is SGHNT and CDR2 YYREEE (reference sequence). V was clipped by 4 bases and J by 7 bases; unmatched bases: 13. The CDR3 is 17 amino acids. The CDR3 DNA reads as TGTGCCAGCAGCCCTGAACCACTAGCGGGGACTAACGGGGAGCTGTTTTTT. This gives the protein CASSPEPLAGTNGELFF. The variable domain in full, completed from reference TRBV5-4 and TRBJ2-2, reads ETGVTQSPTHLIKTRGQQVTLRCSSQSGHNTVSWYQQALGQGPQFIFQYYREEENGRGNFPPRFSGLQFPNYSSELNVNALELDDSALYLCASSPEPLAGTNGELFFGEGSRLTVL.

The chain employs TRBV16 and TRBJ2-2, with D unresolved. V lost 1 base, J lost 4 bases, and 7 bases lay in between. Germline V gene data show CDR1 as KGHSY and CDR2 as FQNENV. This CDR3 has 14 amino acids. CDR3 in DNA: TGTGCCAGCAGCCAATTGCTAGTCACCGGGGAGCTGTTTTTT. Amino acid sequence: CASSQLLVTGELFF.

This chain links TRBV6-1 with TRBJ1-2, with D possibly TRBD1 on 5 matching bases. The CDR3 spans 13 residues. Germline CDR1 and CDR2: MNHNS and SASEGT. Trimming stripped 7 bases from V and 3 bases from J, with 12 bases between. CDR3 in DNA: TGTGCCAGCACCCCTTCCAGGGACTATGGCTACACCTTC. Amino acids: CASTPSRDYGYTF.

This chain connects TRBV4-1 to TRBJ1-4, with a possible D match to TRBD1 (5 bases). Germline V gene data show CDR1 as MGHRA and CDR2 as YSYEKL. The CDR3 has 16 amino acids. The V gene lost 0 bases and the J gene lost 0 bases, with 8 bases spanning the gap. For the CDR3, the DNA is TGCGCCAGCAGCCAAGACAGGGAAGCAACTAATGAAAAACTGTTTTTT. Its protein is CASSQDREATNEKLFF.

The table lists this clone with a count of one. The chain recombines TRBV5-6 with TRBJ2-1; possibly TRBD1 for D (5 bases). CDR1 SGHDT and CDR2 YYEEEE come from the germline V gene. CDR3 length: 15 amino acids. V was shortened by 0 bases and J by 5 bases, with 12 bases between the two germline ends. Here the CDR3 reads CASSLGRTTHNEQFF. The DNA of the CDR3 is TGTGCCAGCAGCTTGGGGCGGACAACGCACAATGAGCAGTTCTTC.

The V gene is TRBV15, the J gene TRBJ2-7, with 14 bases identical to TRBD2. J lost 7 bases, V lost 1 base, and 15 bases had no gene match. The CDR3 loop spans 19 amino acids. Germline CDR1 and CDR2: LNHNV and YYDKDF (reference sequence). Written as DNA, the CDR3 is TGTGCCACCAGCAGAGGAGGGACTAGCGGGAGAGGAGGATGGAAAGAGCAGTACTTC. Protein product: CATSRGGTSGRGGWKEQYF.

This clone came up once. CDR3 nucleotides: TGTGCCAGCCGGGACAGGGCAACCGGGGAGCTGTTTTTT. It translates to CASRDRATGELFF. This chain uses TRBV19 with TRBJ2-2, with 9 bases aligning to TRBD1. This CDR3 is built from 13 residues. CDR1 is LNHDA, CDR2 SQIVND, per germline (reference sequence). J lost 5 bases, V lost 9 bases, and 4 bases had no gene match.

The chain joins TRBV7-3 to TRBJ2-2, with D perhaps matching TRBD2 (6 bases). The V end lost 2 bases, the J end lost 0 bases, and 10 bases lay between the germline ends. Germline V gene sequence: CDR1 SGHTA, CDR2 FQGTGA. The CDR3 totals 16 residues. For the CDR3, the DNA is TGTGCCAGCAGCTTAGTGGGGGGAACGAACACCGGGGAGCTGTTTTTT. This sequence encodes CASSLVGGTNTGELFF.

This clone was found a few times. In DNA form, the CDR3 reads TGTGCCGTACAGTGGAGGGGCAATCAGCCCCAGCATTTT. Encoded protein: CAVQWRGNQPQHF. V and J are TRBV28 and TRBJ1-5; D not resolved. Germline CDR1 is MDHEN and CDR2 is SYDVKM. Trimming stripped 11 bases from V and 2 bases from J, with 13 bases between. The CDR3 is made up of 13 amino acids.

The V gene is TRBV2, the J gene TRBJ1-2; the match to TRBD1 covers 8 bases. The CDR3 consists of 15 residues. With V trimmed by 4 bases and J by 7 bases, 11 bases remained unmatched. From germline, CDR1 is SNHLY and CDR2 FYNNEI. The CDR3: CASSGRGQGTGGYTF. The CDR3 bases are TGTGCCAGCAGTGGTAGAGGACAGGGAACGGGTGGCTACACCTTC.

V and J are TRBV27 and TRBJ2-7, with 7 bases matching TRBD1. The V gene's germline CDR1 is MNHEY and CDR2 SMNVEV (reference sequence). Losses at the gene ends were 2 bases for V and 3 bases for J; bases not matched to a gene: 7. This CDR3 is built from 15 residues. The DNA for the CDR3 is TGTGCCAGCAGTTTAAATGGACAGGTTCTCTACGAGCAGTACTTC. Translation gives CASSLNGQVLYEQYF.

The sample holds one count of this clone. This chain joins TRBV6-5 and TRBJ2-4; 10 bases are shared with TRBD1. Germline CDR1 reads MNHEY; CDR2 reads SVGAGI. The CDR3 has 14 amino acids. J gave up 9 bases and V 5 bases, and 7 bases lay outside the gene matches. The CDR3 sequence is CASSLDRGQSIQYF. Written as DNA, the CDR3 is TGTGCCAGCAGTCTAGACAGGGGGCAAAGCATTCAGTACTTC.

Only one count was recorded for this clone. The genes are TRBV6-6 and TRBJ2-1, with 7 bases identical to TRBD1. The V and J ends lost 5 bases and 4 bases, in that order; junction bases with no gene match: 11. The CDR3 is 16 amino acids. The germline CDR1 and CDR2 sequences are MNHNY and SVGAGI (reference sequence). CDR3 bases: TGTGCCAGCAGTCCCCGGGGACAGACCCGGTACAATGAGCAGTTCTTC. Its protein product is CASSPRGQTRYNEQFF.

The chain has TRBV20-1 and TRBJ2-5, with TRBD2 matching over 8 bases. The CDR3 runs 11 residues. In germline, CDR1 is DFQATT, CDR2 SNEGSKA (reference sequence). The trim removed 8 bases at V and 5 bases at J, leaving 4 bases unmatched. CDR3 nucleotides: TGCAGTCCGGGGGGGTGGGAGACCCAGTACTTC. This translates into CSPGGWETQYF.

V gene TRBV7-9 combines with J gene TRBJ2-7; 7 bases match TRBD2. V trimming: 3 bases; J trimming: 3 bases; junction bases outside the gene matches: 8. CDR1 and CDR2 (germline): SEHNR, FQNEAQ (reference sequence). The CDR3 contains 15 residues. The chain's CDR3 is CASSFGSGGGYEQYF. The CDR3 nucleotides are TGTGCCAGCAGCTTCGGATCGGGAGGAGGCTACGAGCAGTACTTC.

The V and J genes are TRBV19 and TRBJ1-1, with TRBD1 identical over 11 bases. The CDR3 totals 14 residues. The ends lost 7 bases at V and 3 bases at J; junction bases unmatched: 4. Germline CDR1 reads LNHDA; CDR2 reads SQIVND (reference sequence). This CDR3 reads CASIGQGAYTEAFF. The DNA of the CDR3 is TGTGCCAGTATCGGACAGGGGGCCTACACTGAAGCTTTCTTT. Filled out from reference TRBV19 and TRBJ1-1, the complete variable domain reads DGGITQSPKYLFRKEGQNVTLSCEQNLNHDAMYWYRQDPGQGLRLIYYSQIVNDFQKGDIAEGYSVSREKKESFPLTVTSAQKNPTAFYLCASIGQGAYTEAFFGQGTRLTVV.

The sample holds a few counts of this clone. This chain uses TRBV28 with TRBJ1-2; D uncertain. Germline CDR1 is MDHEN and CDR2 is SYDVKM. Trimming shortened V by 5 bases and J by 8 bases, and 9 bases separated the two germline ends. CDR3 length: 11 amino acids. The DNA of the CDR3 is TGTGCCAGCAGTCTAGGAGAGGGCTACACCTTC. Residues: CASSLGEGYTF.

This clone was counted between two and nine times. V is TRBV6-1 and J is TRBJ1-2, with 10 positions matching TRBD1. The CDR3 covers 13 residues. V was pared by 10 bases and J by 4 bases, with 6 bases of the junction left unmatched. CDR1 and CDR2 (germline): MNHNS, SASEGT. CDR3 in amino acids: CAIKDRGFYGYTF. Written as DNA, the CDR3 is TGTGCCATCAAGGACAGGGGGTTCTATGGCTACACCTTC.

The rearrangement uses TRBV7-2 and TRBJ2-7; the D gene is possibly TRBD1 (5 bases). The ends were cut back, 1 base at V and 7 bases at J, with 11 bases in the middle. Germline V gene sequence: CDR1 SGHTA, CDR2 FQGNSA. CDR3 length: 13 amino acids. The CDR3 loop is CASSLGTGREQYF. DNA for the CDR3: TGTGCCAGCAGCTTAGGAACAGGAAGGGAGCAGTACTTC.

This clone was seen a handful of times. The chain recombines TRBV27 with TRBJ1-2, with TRBD1 matching 8 bases. V lost 6 bases and J lost 4; bases outside the gene matches: 4. The V gene's germline CDR1 is MNHEY and CDR2 SMNVEV (reference sequence). There are 13 residues in the CDR3. The CDR3 sequence: CASSHDRGYGYTF. Here the CDR3 DNA reads TGTGCCAGCAGCCATGACAGGGGCTATGGCTACACCTTC.

This clone was counted only a few times. The CDR3 loop is CATAHATNEKLFF. The CDR3 nucleotides are TGTGCCACCGCGCATGCAACTAATGAAAAACTGTTTTTT. The chain couples TRBV16 to TRBJ1-4, with no clear D. Between the trimmed V and J ends, which lost 10 bases and 0 bases, there was a span of 9 bases. There are 13 residues in the CDR3. Germline V lookup: CDR1 KGHSY, CDR2 FQNENV. Looking up the rest from reference TRBV16 and TRBJ1-4 gives the full variable domain: GEEVAQTPKHLVRGEGQKAKLYCAPIKGHSYVFWYQQVLKNEFKFLISFQNENVFDETGMPKERFSAKCLPNSPCSLEIQATKLEDSAVYFCATAHATNEKLFFGSGTQLSVL.

This chain joins TRBV28 and TRBJ2-7; the match to TRBD1 covers 11 bases. Unmatched junction bases numbered 14, after V lost 7 bases and J lost 3 bases. This CDR3 is built from 17 residues. Germline V CDR1 and CDR2: MDHEN, SYDVKM. The CDR3 DNA sequence: TGTGCCAGCACCCACAGCCCCGCCGGGACAGGGGGCTACGAGCAGTACTTC. Its translation: CASTHSPAGTGGYEQYF.

V is TRBV7-9 and J is TRBJ2-7; perhaps TRBD1 as D (7 bases). This CDR3 spans 15 amino acids. V shed 4 bases and J shed 2 bases, with 15 bases lying between them. CDR1 SEHNR and CDR2 FQNEAQ come from the germline V gene (reference sequence). CDR3 region: CASSYFAGQTYEQYF. The CDR3 DNA reads TGTGCCAGCAGCTACTTCGCGGGACAGACCTACGAGCAGTACTTC.

The chain uses TRBV6-1 and TRBJ2-3; a weak D match, TRBD2 (6 bases). Trimming removed 2 bases from V and 0 bases from J, with 9 bases in between. Germline CDR1 MNHNS, CDR2 SASEGT. CDR3 length: 15 residues. CDR3 nucleotides: TGTGCCAGCAGTGAATGGAGGGATAGCACAGATACGCAGTATTTT. This sequence encodes CASSEWRDSTDTQYF.

The chain uses TRBV6-6 and TRBJ1-4; D unresolved. Per germline, CDR1 MNHNY and CDR2 SVGAGI (reference sequence). The CDR3 is 16 amino acids. Deletions cut 0 bases from V and 4 bases from J, with 12 bases between. CDR3 DNA: TGTGCCAGCAGTTACTCGGGTCAGGTGTTTAATGAAAAACTGTTTTTT. Translation gives CASSYSGQVFNEKLFF.

CDR3 amino acids: CASSLGGPGELFF. The CDR3 DNA reads as TGTGCCAGCAGCTTAGGGGGCCCCGGGGAGCTGTTTTTT. The rearrangement uses TRBV5-4 and TRBJ2-2; 7 bases are shared with TRBD1. Germline CDR1 is SGHNT and CDR2 is YYREEE (reference sequence). The V and J ends lost 2 bases and 6 bases, in that order; junction bases with no gene match: 1. The CDR3 extends over 13 amino acids.

This chain connects TRBV7-2 to TRBJ2-3, with a tentative D call TRBD2 (7 bases). The germline gives CDR1 SGHTA, CDR2 FQGNSA. V dropped 0 bases and J dropped 2 bases, with 9 bases sitting between them. The CDR3 is 15 residues long. In DNA form, the CDR3 reads TGTGCCAGCAGCTTAGCGGGGGGGGCCACAGATACGCAGTATTTT. Translation: CASSLAGGATDTQYF.

This chain uses TRBV29-1 with TRBJ1-1, with D possibly TRBD1 on 5 matching bases. The CDR3 has 14 amino acids. V was pared by 6 bases and J by 6 bases, with 20 bases between. CDR1 is SQVTM, CDR2 ANQGSEA, per germline. CDR3 DNA sequence: TGCAGCGTCCAATCAGGGTTGTGGAGCGCTGAAGCTTTCTTT. Protein: CSVQSGLWSAEAFF.

The CDR3 reads CASSPDGDQPQHF. The CDR3 DNA reads TGTGCCAGTAGTCCGGACGGGGATCAGCCCCAGCATTTT. The chain links TRBV19 to TRBJ1-5; D gene uncertain. Trimming cost V 5 bases and J 5 bases, with 10 bases left between them. CDR3 length: 13 amino acids. Per the germline V gene, CDR1 is LNHDA and CDR2 is SQIVND (reference sequence).